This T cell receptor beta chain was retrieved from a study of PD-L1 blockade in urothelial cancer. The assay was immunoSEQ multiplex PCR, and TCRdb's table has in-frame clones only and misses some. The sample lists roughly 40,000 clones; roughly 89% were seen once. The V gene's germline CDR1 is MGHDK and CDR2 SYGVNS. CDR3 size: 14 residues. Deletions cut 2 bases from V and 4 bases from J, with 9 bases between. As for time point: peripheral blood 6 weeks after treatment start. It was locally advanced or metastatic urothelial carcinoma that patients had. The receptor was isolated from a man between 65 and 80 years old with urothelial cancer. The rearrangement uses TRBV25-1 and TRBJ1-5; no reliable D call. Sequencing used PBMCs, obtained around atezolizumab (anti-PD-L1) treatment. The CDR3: CASSEAGVNQPQHF. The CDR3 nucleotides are TGTGCCAGCAGTGAAGCCGGGGTTAATCAGCCCCAGCATTTT.